This TCR beta chain came from a study of blood T cell repertoires in COVID-19. The V gene's germline CDR1 is SGHRS and CDR2 YFSETQ. Trimming cost V 3 bases and J 7 bases, with 19 bases left between them. CDR3 size: 16 residues. This table comes from immunoSEQ multiplex PCR, and its TCRdb copy is limited to in-frame clones, with some not included. The repertoire includes hundreds of thousands of clones, roughly 85% of them detected once, and approximately 9% sits in the top ten. This chain connects TRBV5-1 to TRBJ1-4; D is perhaps TRBD1 (6 bases). The clonotype comes from a woman in her forties or fifties who had recovered from COVID-19. Sequenced material: peripheral blood. The CDR3 nucleotides are TGCGCCAGCAGCTGGGGCCAGGGGAGAGTTTTTGAAAAACTGTTTTTT. Translation: CASSWGQGRVFEKLFF.